These 12 T cell receptor beta chains were sequenced from one sample in a study of tumor and adjacent non-tumor tissue in lung cancer. TCRbeta libraries were built with three rounds of nested PCR, modified from ARM-PCR. TCRdb reprocessed the multiplex PCR reads via MiXCR and lists one record per CDR3 protein. The sample lists approximately 120,000 distinct CDR3 sequences, roughly 77% seen once, with 30% to 45% in the top ten. No cell sorting was done before RNA was extracted from the tissue. Sample: lung tumor tissue. The origin of the receptors is an older woman with non-small cell lung cancer.

Points on this clonotype: It may be a read error: a sequence one base away is much more abundant. The rearrangement joins TRBV28 to TRBJ1-1; 10 bases align to TRBD1. CDR3 length: 14 amino acids. CDR1 and CDR2 (germline): MDHEN, SYDVKM. This CDR3 is CVSRETGGLSEAFF. The CDR3 DNA sequence: TGTGTCAGCAGGGAGACAGGGGGCCTGAGTGAAGCTTTCTTT.

A word on this clonotype: At one of its ends the junction is not consistent with the germline gene, which may arise from a read error. This chain links TRBV11-2 with TRBJ1-6; D unclear. In germline, CDR1 is SGHAT, CDR2 FQNNGV. The CDR3 extends over 14 amino acids. The CDR3 DNA sequence: TGTATCAGCAGCTTAGAAGCAAGTAATTCACGCCTCCACTTT. Encoded protein: CISSLEASNSRLHF.

Comments on this clonotype: This may arise from a read error, as a much more abundant clone is one base away. V and J are TRBV4-2 and TRBJ1-4; unclear D gene. CDR3 length: 14 amino acids. CDR1 is LGHNA, CDR2 YNFKEQ, per germline. V was pared by 0 bases and J by 12 bases, with 14 bases between. The CDR3: CASSQEARGEELFF. The DNA of the CDR3 is TGTGCCAGCAGCCAAGAGGCTCGGGGAGAAGAACTGTTTTTT.

On this clonotype: One end of the junction fails to match germline, which may point to a read error. The gene calls are TRBV11-2 and TRBJ2-7; D remains ambiguous. The CDR3 runs to 12 residues. Germline loops: CDR1 SGHAT, CDR2 FQNNGV. CDR3 amino acids: CASSLSGYKQCF. The DNA of the CDR3 is TGTGCCAGCAGCTTATCTGGCTACAAGCAGTGCTTC.

This clonotype occurred many times. The J gene is TRBJ2-7, the V gene TRBV4-1, with unresolved D. The CDR3 has 14 residues. Germline CDR1 and CDR2: MGHRA and YSYEKL. The V end lost 4 bases, the J end lost 4 bases, and 14 bases lay between the germline ends. In nucleotides, the CDR3 is TGCGCCAGCAGCCTGGGTTGGAGCGCTTACGAGCAGTACTTC. Translated, it gives CASSLGWSAYEQYF.

About this clonotype itself: A read error may explain this, as a much larger clone is one base away. V is TRBV28 and J is TRBJ2-7, with D possibly matching TRBD1 (6 bases). The CDR3 is made up of 14 amino acids. Germline lookup yields CDR1 MDHEN and CDR2 SYDVKM. DNA for the CDR3: TGTGCCAGCAGTTTACTGGGGGCCAACTACGAGCAGTGCTTC. It translates to CASSLLGANYEQCF. Based on the CDR3 plus reference TRBV28 and TRBJ2-7, the full variable domain is DVKVTQSSRYLVKRTGEKVFLECVQDMDHENMFWYRQDPGLGLRLIYFSYDVKMKEKGDIPEGYSVSREKKERFSLILESASTNQTSMYLCASSLLGANYEQCFGPGTRLTVT.

The V call is TRBV6-5, the J call TRBJ2-3, with D unclear. Germline CDR1 MNHEY, CDR2 SVGAGI. Trimming stripped 9 bases from V and 4 bases from J, with 14 bases between. CDR3 length: 13 amino acids. CDR3 bases: TGTGCCAGAGGTTACCACGACTCAGATACGCAGTATTTT. As protein: CARGYHDSDTQYF.

This clonotype was recorded only once. The V call is TRBV5-1, the J call TRBJ2-1; the D is unclear. V was shortened by 9 bases and J by 0 bases, with 16 bases between the two germline ends. This CDR3 spans 15 amino acids. In germline, CDR1 is SGHRS, CDR2 YFSETQ. The CDR3 DNA reads TGCGCCATCAACTTTACGCTTAGCTCCTACAATGAGCAGTTCTTC. Residues: CAINFTLSSYNEQFF.

In regard to this clonotype: One end of the junction varies from germline; a read error may be responsible. The V call is TRBV11-2, the J call TRBJ2-2, with TRBD2 matching over 8 bases. Germline V CDR1 and CDR2: SGHAT, FQNNGV. The CDR3 consists of 16 residues. CDR3 sequence: CASSFPPLRGVGELYF. As DNA, the CDR3 is TGTGCCAGCAGCTTTCCCCCCCTGCGGGGGGTCGGGGAGCTGTATTTT.

This chain uses TRBV9 with TRBJ2-3; 8 bases agree with TRBD2. Germline loops: CDR1 SGDLS, CDR2 YYNGEE. V was clipped by 4 bases and J by 6 bases; unmatched bases: 19. The CDR3 has 18 residues. CDR3: CASSLALQPSGPTDTQYF. DNA of the CDR3: TGTGCCAGCAGCTTGGCGCTCCAGCCTAGCGGGCCCACTGATACGCAGTATTTT.

This clonotype was found a few times. The rearrangement uses TRBV11-1 and TRBJ1-1; no reliable D call. V shed 3 bases and J shed 0 bases, with 11 bases lying between them. The CDR3 covers 15 residues. CDR1 and CDR2 (germline): SGHAT, FQDESV (reference sequence). DNA of the CDR3: TGTGCCAGCAGCTTGGAGAAAGACCTGAACACTGAAGCTTTCTTT. Residues: CASSLEKDLNTEAFF.

A word on this clonotype: One end of the junction varies from germline; a read error may be responsible. The chain couples TRBV12-3 or TRBV12-4 to TRBJ2-3; D is uncertain. The CDR3 has 16 amino acids. The CDR3 here is CASSSVWIASIDTQYF. DNA for the CDR3: TGTGCCAGCAGCTCCGTTTGGATAGCAAGCATAGATACGCAGTATTTT.